A single sample is the source of the 5 T cell receptor beta chains below, sequenced in a study of T cells in Graves' hyperthyroidism and ophthalmopathy. Template material for amplifying TCR beta CDR3 regions consisted of RNA transcripts. HTBI primers were used for first-round RT-PCR of the TCR CDR3. TCRdb re-analysed the multiplex PCR reads in MiXCR, keeping a single row per CDR3 protein. The table includes fewer than 750,000 distinct CDR3 sequences, about 15% detected once. Sequences were obtained from blood. The receptors stem from a woman aged 40 to 50 with Graves' ophthalmopathy.

This clonotype has a count of ten or more. The genes are TRBV30 and TRBJ2-7, with D possibly TRBD1 on 6 matching bases. Germline CDR1 GTSNPN, CDR2 SVGIG (reference sequence). With 3 bases removed from V and 3 bases from J, the gap between germline ends came to 12 bases. The CDR3 contains 13 residues. This CDR3 is CAWRVQGGYEQYF. The CDR3 nucleotides read TGTGCCTGGAGAGTACAGGGTGGCTACGAGCAGTACTTC.

This clonotype was observed at least ten times. The rearrangement uses TRBV28 and TRBJ1-1, with a possible D match to TRBD1 (6 bases). This CDR3 is 15 amino acids long. V gave up 5 bases and J gave up 4 bases, with 17 bases separating them. The germline V gene has CDR1 MDHEN and CDR2 SYDVKM. In DNA, the CDR3 is TGTGCCAGCAGTCCGATGAACAGGGTTAGCACTGAAGCTTTCTTT. This codes for CASSPMNRVSTEAFF.

This clonotype was counted between two and nine times. The J gene is TRBJ2-7, the V gene TRBV28; TRBD2 matches 7 bases. This CDR3 contains 15 residues. The germline gives CDR1 MDHEN, CDR2 SYDVKM. After removal of 6 bases from V and 7 bases from J, the junction contained 15 bases not matched to a gene. As DNA, the CDR3 is TGTGCCAGCAGGGACAAGACGAGCGGGGTGAAAGAGCAGTACTTC. It translates to CASRDKTSGVKEQYF.

This clonotype has a count of ten or more. This chain links TRBV11-1 with TRBJ1-2; 7 bases map to TRBD1. The germline V gene encodes CDR1 SGHAT and CDR2 FQDESV (reference sequence). With V trimmed by 1 base and J by 3 bases, 8 bases remained unmatched. CDR3 size: 16 residues. The CDR3 here is CASSLGGQRWDYGYTF. The CDR3 bases are TGTGCCAGCAGCTTAGGGGGACAGCGATGGGACTATGGCTACACCTTC.

At least ten counts were recorded for this clonotype. The gene calls are TRBV12-3 or TRBV12-4 and TRBJ2-7; 12 bases align to TRBD1. This CDR3 contains 15 residues. The V and J ends lost 3 bases and 6 bases, in that order; junction bases with no gene match: 6. The chain's CDR3 is CASSFGTGGGLEQYF. The CDR3 DNA reads as TGTGCCAGCAGTTTTGGGACAGGGGGCGGCCTCGAGCAGTACTTC.